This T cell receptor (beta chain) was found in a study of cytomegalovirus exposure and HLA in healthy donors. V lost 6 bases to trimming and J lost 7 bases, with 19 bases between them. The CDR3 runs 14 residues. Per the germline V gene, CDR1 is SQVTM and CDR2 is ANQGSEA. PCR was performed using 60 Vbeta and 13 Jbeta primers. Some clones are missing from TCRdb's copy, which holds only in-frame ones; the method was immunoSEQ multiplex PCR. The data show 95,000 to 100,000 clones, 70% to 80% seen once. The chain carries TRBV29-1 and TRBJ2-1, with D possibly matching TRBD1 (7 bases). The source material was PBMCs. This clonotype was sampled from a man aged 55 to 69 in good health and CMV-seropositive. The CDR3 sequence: CSVGGKRGRNEQFF. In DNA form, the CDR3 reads TGCAGCGTAGGGGGGAAGAGGGGGCGTAATGAGCAGTTCTTC.